One and the same sample provided the 8 T cell receptor beta chains below, sequenced in a study of human T cells and chemical hapten exposure. Via MiXCR, TCRdb re-called the RACE reads, giving one row per CDR3 protein. The sample shows around 45,000 distinct CDR3 sequences, 3.7% of them seen only once. As to time point: healthy volunteer bleed at 6 weeks. Before extraction, the whole blood was not fractionated, and total RNA was taken from it. The sequenced sample consisted of whole blood. These receptors were taken from a human donor in good health. Some clones in this sample may be carry-over from other donors' samples.

This rearrangement joins TRBV4-1 to TRBJ2-7, with D tentatively TRBD1 or TRBD2 (5 bases each). Germline V gene sequence: CDR1 MGHRA, CDR2 YSYEKL. Trimming took 3 bases from V and 6 from J, leaving 21 bases between them. The CDR3 extends over 16 amino acids. CDR3 nucleotide sequence: TGCGCCAGCAGCCAGACCGCTCCTCATTCAGGGAGCGAGCAGTACTTC. Translation: CASSQTAPHSGSEQYF.

In this sample, this clonotype turned up many times. V gene TRBV27 combines with J gene TRBJ2-3; D gene uncertain. Per germline, CDR1 MNHEY and CDR2 SMNVEV (reference sequence). CDR3 length: 15 amino acids. V shed 4 bases and J shed 0 bases, with 11 bases lying between them. The CDR3 spells CASSSWITSTDTQYF. CDR3 bases: TGTGCCAGCAGTTCATGGATCACTAGCACAGATACGCAGTATTTT.

There are many counts of this clonotype. The chain is built from TRBV10-2 and TRBJ2-5; 8 nucleotides match TRBD2. CDR3 length: 17 residues. V shed 0 bases and J 5 bases; nucleotides not matched to a gene: 11. From germline, CDR1 is WSHSY and CDR2 SAAADI. This chain's CDR3 is CASSESGLARLEETQYF. Written as DNA, the CDR3 is TGCGCCAGCAGTGAGTCCGGACTAGCCAGACTCGAGGAGACCCAGTACTTC.

Ten or more counts support this clonotype. J is TRBJ2-3 and V is TRBV28; D is unclear. This CDR3 has 12 residues. V lost 8 bases, J lost 2 bases, and 8 bases lay in between. Germline values: CDR1 MDHEN, CDR2 SYDVKM. This CDR3 reads CASAGYTDTQYF. CDR3 DNA: TGTGCCAGCGCTGGGTACACAGATACGCAGTATTTT.

This clonotype turned up a few times. The chain links TRBV14 to TRBJ1-5, with 10 bases identical to TRBD1. The V and J ends lost 4 bases and 9 bases, in that order; junction bases with no gene match: 3. The germline V gene encodes CDR1 SGHDN and CDR2 FVKESK. The CDR3 covers 13 residues. CDR3 DNA: TGTGCCAGCAGCCTCCGGACAGGGGGGCCCCAGCATTTT. As protein: CASSLRTGGPQHF.

This chain uses TRBV9 with TRBJ2-3, with 11 bases fitting TRBD1. Per the germline V gene, CDR1 is SGDLS and CDR2 is YYNGEE. The CDR3 runs to 15 residues. The V and J ends lost 2 bases and 4 bases, in that order; junction bases with no gene match: 3. CDR3 protein: CASSVGQGGPDTQYF. CDR3 sequence (DNA): TGTGCCAGCAGCGTGGGACAGGGGGGACCAGATACGCAGTATTTT.

This clonotype was seen many times. The J gene is TRBJ2-3, the V gene TRBV6-6; D might be TRBD1 (5 bases). V was pared by 6 bases and J by 9 bases, with 22 bases between. Germline lookup yields CDR1 MNHNY and CDR2 SVGAGI (reference sequence). The CDR3 has 15 amino acids. The CDR3 sequence: CASSSQEPRRKTQYF. Here the CDR3 DNA reads TGTGCCAGCAGCTCACAGGAGCCCCGAAGGAAAACGCAGTATTTT.

This clonotype was observed at least ten times. The chain is built from TRBV9 and TRBJ2-5, with D possibly TRBD2 on 6 matching bases. V was pared by 0 bases and J by 3 bases, with 12 bases between. Germline V lookup: CDR1 SGDLS, CDR2 YYNGEE. This CDR3 has 15 amino acids. The CDR3 region has the DNA TGTGCCAGCAGCGTAGTAGGGACTTCCGAAGAGACCCAGTACTTC. It codes for CASSVVGTSEETQYF.